This T cell receptor beta chain was recovered during a study of T cell repertoires in cytomegalovirus infection. TCRdb processed the reads anew with MiXCR; each CDR3 protein has one entry. The profile shows 150,000 to 200,000 distinct CDR3 sequences, approximately 15% of them singletons. Germline assignment: CDR1 SEHNR and CDR2 FQNEAQ (reference sequence). The CDR3 sequence is 14 residues long. This clonotype was seen a few times. The junction departs from the called germline gene at one end, perhaps through a read error. The receptor was isolated from a human donor in good health (CMV status not recorded). Some clones in this sample may be carry-over from other donors' samples. This chain uses TRBV7-9 with TRBJ2-1; D gene ambiguous. Material for sequencing was PBMCs. The CDR3 protein is CASSLSGSHNEQFF. As DNA, the CDR3 is TGTGCCAGCAGCCTCTCGGGCTCCCACAATGAGCAGTTCTTC.